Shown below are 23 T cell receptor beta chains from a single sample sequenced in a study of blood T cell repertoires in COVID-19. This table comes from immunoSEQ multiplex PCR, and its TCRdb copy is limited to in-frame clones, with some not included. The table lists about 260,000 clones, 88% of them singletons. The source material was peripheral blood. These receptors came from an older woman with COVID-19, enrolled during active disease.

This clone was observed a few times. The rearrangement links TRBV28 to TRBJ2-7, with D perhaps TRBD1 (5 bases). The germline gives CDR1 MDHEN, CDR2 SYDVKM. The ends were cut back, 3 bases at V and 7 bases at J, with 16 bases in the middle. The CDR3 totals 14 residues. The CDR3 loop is CASSLEGAPGEQYF. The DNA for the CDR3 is TGTGCCAGCAGTTTGGAAGGGGCCCCCGGAGAGCAGTACTTC.

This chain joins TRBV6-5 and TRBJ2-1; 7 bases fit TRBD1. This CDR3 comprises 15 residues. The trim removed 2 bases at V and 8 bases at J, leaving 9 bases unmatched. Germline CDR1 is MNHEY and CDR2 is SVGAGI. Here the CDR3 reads CASSYAGTARDEQFF. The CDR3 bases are TGTGCCAGCAGTTACGCCGGGACAGCGAGGGATGAGCAGTTCTTC.

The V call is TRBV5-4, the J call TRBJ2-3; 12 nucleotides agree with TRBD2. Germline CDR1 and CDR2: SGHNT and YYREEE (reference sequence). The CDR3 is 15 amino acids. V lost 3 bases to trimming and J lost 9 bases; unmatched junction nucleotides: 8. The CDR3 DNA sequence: TGTGCCAGCAGCTCCTCACGACTAGCGGGAGAGACGCAGTATTTT. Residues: CASSSSRLAGETQYF.

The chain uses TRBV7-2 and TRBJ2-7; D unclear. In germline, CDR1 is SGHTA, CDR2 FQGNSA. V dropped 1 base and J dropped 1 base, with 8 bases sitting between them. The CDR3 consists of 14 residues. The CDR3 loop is CASSLDLESYEQYF. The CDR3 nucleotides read TGTGCCAGCAGCTTAGACCTGGAGTCCTACGAGCAGTACTTC.

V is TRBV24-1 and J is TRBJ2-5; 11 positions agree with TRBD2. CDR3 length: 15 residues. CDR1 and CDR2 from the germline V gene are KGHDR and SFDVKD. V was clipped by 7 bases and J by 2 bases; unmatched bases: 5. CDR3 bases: TGTGCCACCAGCAAGACTAGCGGGATTCAAGAGACCCAGTACTTC. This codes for CATSKTSGIQETQYF.

CDR3: CASSPGLQGNEQFF. In nucleotides, the CDR3 is TGTGCCAGCAGCCCGGGACTCCAAGGCAATGAGCAGTTCTTC. The chain links TRBV9 to TRBJ2-1; D possibly corresponds to TRBD2 (6 bases). CDR1 is SGDLS and CDR2 is YYNGEE in the germline V gene. The CDR3 has 14 amino acids. V was shortened by 4 bases and J by 6 bases, with 14 bases between the two germline ends.

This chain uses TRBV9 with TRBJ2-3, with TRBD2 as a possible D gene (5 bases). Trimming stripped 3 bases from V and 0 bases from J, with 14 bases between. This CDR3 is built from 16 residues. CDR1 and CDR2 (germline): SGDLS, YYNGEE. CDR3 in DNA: TGTGCCAGCAGCGCCGGCGGGCGGGTTAGCACAGATACGCAGTATTTT. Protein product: CASSAGGRVSTDTQYF.

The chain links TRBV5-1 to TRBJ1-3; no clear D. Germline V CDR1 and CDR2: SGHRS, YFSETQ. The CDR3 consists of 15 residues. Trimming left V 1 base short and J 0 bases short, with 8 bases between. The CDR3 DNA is TGCGCCAGCAGCTTGAGGGAGACCTCTGGAAACACCATATATTTT. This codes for CASSLRETSGNTIYF.

CDR3 region: CASSIDTGTGGGYTF. DNA of the CDR3: TGTGCCAGCAGCATCGATACAGGGACCGGAGGAGGCTACACCTTC. The V call is TRBV9, the J call TRBJ1-2, with D possibly being TRBD1 (6 bases). Germline V lookup: CDR1 SGDLS, CDR2 YYNGEE. The V end lost 4 bases, the J end lost 8 bases, and 21 bases lay between the germline ends. The CDR3 totals 15 residues.

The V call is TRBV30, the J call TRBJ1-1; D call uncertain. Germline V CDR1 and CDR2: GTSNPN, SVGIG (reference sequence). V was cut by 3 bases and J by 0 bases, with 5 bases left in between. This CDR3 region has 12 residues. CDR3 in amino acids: CAWSPVNTEAFF. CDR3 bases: TGTGCCTGGAGCCCAGTGAACACTGAAGCTTTCTTT.

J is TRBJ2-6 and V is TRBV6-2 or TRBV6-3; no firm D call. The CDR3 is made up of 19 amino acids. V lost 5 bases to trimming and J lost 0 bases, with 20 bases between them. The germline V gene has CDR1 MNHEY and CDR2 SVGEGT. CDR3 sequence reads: CASSGLRRHPDSGANVLTF. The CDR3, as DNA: TGTGCCAGCAGTGGGCTTCGACGACACCCAGACTCTGGGGCCAACGTCCTGACTTTC.

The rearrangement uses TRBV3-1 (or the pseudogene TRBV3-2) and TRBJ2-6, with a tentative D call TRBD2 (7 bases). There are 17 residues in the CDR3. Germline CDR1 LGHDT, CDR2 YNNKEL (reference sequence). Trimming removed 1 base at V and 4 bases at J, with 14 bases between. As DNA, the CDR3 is TGTGCCAGCAGCCAAGGGGGGGGCGCCACCGGGGCCAACGTCCTGACTTTC. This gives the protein CASSQGGGATGANVLTF.

CDR3 bases: TGTGCCAGCAGTGAAGGGCGGCGCGGGCGGGAGACCCAGTACTTC. Its protein is CASSEGRRGRETQYF. The chain joins TRBV2 to TRBJ2-5; TRBD2 might be the D (5 bases). Per the germline V gene, CDR1 is SNHLY and CDR2 is FYNNEI. There are 15 residues in the CDR3. V was trimmed by 1 base and J by 5 bases, leaving 14 bases between them.

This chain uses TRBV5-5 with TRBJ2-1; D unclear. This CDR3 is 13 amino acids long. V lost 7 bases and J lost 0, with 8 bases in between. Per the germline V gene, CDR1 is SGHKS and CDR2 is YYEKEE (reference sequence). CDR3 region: CASVADSYNEQFF. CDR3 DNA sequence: TGTGCCAGCGTTGCGGACTCCTACAATGAGCAGTTCTTC.

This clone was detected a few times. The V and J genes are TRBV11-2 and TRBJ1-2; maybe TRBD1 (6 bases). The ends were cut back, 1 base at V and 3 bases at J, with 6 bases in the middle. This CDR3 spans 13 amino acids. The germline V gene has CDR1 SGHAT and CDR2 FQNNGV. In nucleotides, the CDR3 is TGTGCCAGCAGCTTAGGGACAGACTATGGCTACACCTTC. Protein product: CASSLGTDYGYTF.

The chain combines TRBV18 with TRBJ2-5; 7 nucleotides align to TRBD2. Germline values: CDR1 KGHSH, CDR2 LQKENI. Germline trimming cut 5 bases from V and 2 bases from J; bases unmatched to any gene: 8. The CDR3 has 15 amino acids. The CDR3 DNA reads TGTGCCAGCTCATTGATTATTAGCGGGCAAGAGACCCAGTACTTC. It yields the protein CASSLIISGQETQYF.

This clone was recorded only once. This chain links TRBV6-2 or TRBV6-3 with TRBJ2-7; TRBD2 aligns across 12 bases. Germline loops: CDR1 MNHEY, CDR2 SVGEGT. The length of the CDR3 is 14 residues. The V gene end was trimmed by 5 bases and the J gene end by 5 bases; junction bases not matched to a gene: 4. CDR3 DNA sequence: TGTGCCAGCAGTCGACTAGCGGGAGTCCACGAGCAGTACTTC. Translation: CASSRLAGVHEQYF.

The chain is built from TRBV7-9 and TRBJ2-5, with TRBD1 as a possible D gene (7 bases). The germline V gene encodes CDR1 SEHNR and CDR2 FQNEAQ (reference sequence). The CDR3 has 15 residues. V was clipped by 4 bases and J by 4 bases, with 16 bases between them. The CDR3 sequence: CASSSTTRGRETQYF. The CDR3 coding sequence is TGTGCCAGCAGCTCAACGACTAGGGGGCGAGAGACCCAGTACTTC.

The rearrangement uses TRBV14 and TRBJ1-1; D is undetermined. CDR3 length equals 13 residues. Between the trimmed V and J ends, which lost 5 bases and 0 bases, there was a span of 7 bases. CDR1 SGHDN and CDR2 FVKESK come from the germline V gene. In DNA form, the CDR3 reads TGTGCCAGCAGCACCGGGATGAACACTGAAGCTTTCTTT. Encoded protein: CASSTGMNTEAFF.

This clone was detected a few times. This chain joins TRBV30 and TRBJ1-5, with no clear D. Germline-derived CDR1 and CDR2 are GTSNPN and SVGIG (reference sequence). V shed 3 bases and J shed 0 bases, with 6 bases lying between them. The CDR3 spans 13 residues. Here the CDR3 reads CAWRSRSNQPQHF. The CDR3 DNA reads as TGTGCCTGGAGGAGCCGTAGCAATCAGCCCCAGCATTTT. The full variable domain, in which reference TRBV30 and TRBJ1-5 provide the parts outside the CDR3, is SQTIHQWPATLVQPVGSPLSLECTVEGTSNPNLYWYRQAAGRGLQLLFYSVGIGQISSEVPQNLSASRPQDRQFILSSKKLLLSDSGFYLCAWRSRSNQPQHFGDGTRLSIL.

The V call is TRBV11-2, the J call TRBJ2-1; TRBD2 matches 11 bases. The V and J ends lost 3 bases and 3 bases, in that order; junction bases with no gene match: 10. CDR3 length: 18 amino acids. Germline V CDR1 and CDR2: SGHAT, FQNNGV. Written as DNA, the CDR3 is TGTGCCAGCAGCTTCCGATTAAGCGGGACTAGCGGCTACAATGAGCAGTTCTTC. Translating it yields CASSFRLSGTSGYNEQFF.

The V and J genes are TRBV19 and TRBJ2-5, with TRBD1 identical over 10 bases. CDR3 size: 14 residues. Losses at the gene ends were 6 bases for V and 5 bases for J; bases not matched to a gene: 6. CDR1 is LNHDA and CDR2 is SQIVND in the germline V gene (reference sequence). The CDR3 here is CASSVTGGKETQYF. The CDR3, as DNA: TGTGCCAGTAGCGTGACAGGGGGCAAGGAGACCCAGTACTTC. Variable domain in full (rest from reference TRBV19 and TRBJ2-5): DGGITQSPKYLFRKEGQNVTLSCEQNLNHDAMYWYRQDPGQGLRLIYYSQIVNDFQKGDIAEGYSVSREKKESFPLTVTSAQKNPTAFYLCASSVTGGKETQYFGPGTRLLVL.

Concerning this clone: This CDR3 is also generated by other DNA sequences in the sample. The CDR3 region is CAISGTAYEQYF. The CDR3 DNA sequence: TGTGCCATCAGTGGGACAGCCTACGAGCAGTACTTC. The chain couples TRBV10-3 to TRBJ2-7; possibly TRBD1 for D (6 bases). Germline CDR1 reads ENHRY; CDR2 reads SYGVKD. Trimming stripped 4 bases from V and 2 bases from J, with 6 bases between. The CDR3 is 12 amino acids.